This TCR beta chain was profiled in a study of T cell responses to AZD1222 COVID-19 vaccine (dated by TCRdb to 2020 to 2023). For the wider study: Because spike-specific TCR depth and breadth did not differ between the two schedules, AZD1222 recipients who got a second dose at roughly 4 weeks were pooled with those who got a second dose at roughly 12 weeks. TCR sequencing was performed for 230 to 250 trial participants, of whom 207 were given two doses of AZD1222 and approximately 26 were given two doses of MenACWY control vaccine. Enrollment into the trials was organized by age into subgroups of 18-55, 56-69 and 70-plus years, and those subgroups contained approximately 150, 30 and 60 TCR-sequenced participants, respectively. Paper-wide results and their limitations: The whole spike protein was spanned by vaccine-associated CD4 TCRs, and dominant responses were seen in regions 160-218 and 743-854. Participants were mostly white British and included more females than males, and it was suggested by the authors that clonal diversity may have been underestimated. Epitopes outside the regions mutated in the B.1.351 and B.1.1.7 variants were reportedly recognized by nearly half of the unique spike-specific TCRs. The 56-69-year group was small, and its depth increase did not reach significance, likely because of low power. Conclusions about previously exposed vaccinees are limited because only five to seven AZD1222 recipients were SARS-CoV-2 seropositive at baseline. A significant rise in spike-specific TCR breadth and depth was observed after two AZD1222 doses relative to day 0 and relative to MenACWY recipients. Because no day 14 peak-response samples were available, repertoires were characterized only after the peak T cell response.

The cysteine opens and the phenylalanine closes a CDR3 of 13 amino acids. The kept DNA is CDR3 alone, 39 bases in frame from the first base. Based on the germline V gene, the CDR1 and CDR2 sequences are SGHAT and FQNNGV. V is cut back by 1 base and J by 9 bases, with 4 bases in the junction unmatched. The sample's time point label is to be understood as: baseline before first vaccination. The vaccinee samples were drawn from two UK trials, COV001 and COV002, one of which was a single-blind randomized controlled phase 2/3 trial testing AZD1222 (ChAdOx1 nCoV-19) in healthy adults. For TCRbeta chain sequencing, PBMC samples from trial participants were taken at day 0 and at day 28 after the second dose. Concerning this clone: This clone's antigen is unknown. No much larger clone is present one base from it, and per-base qualities are unavailable.

The CDR3 regions of human TCRbeta chains were analyzed by immunosequencing. In the authors' own workflow: TCRs in the repertoires were matched against a reference library of SARS-CoV-2-specific TCRs that had been generated with the MIRA antigen-specificity platform. Breadth meant the fraction of unique TCRs that were SARS-CoV-2-associated, whereas depth meant the fraction of total T cells that were SARS-CoV-2-associated. Using the MIRA data, each spike-specific TCR was assigned both to the spike region to which the TCR was reactive and to a CD4 or CD8 class. Log10-transformed breadth and depth values were compared by one-way ANOVA with Sidak's multiple comparisons tests. TCRdb holds this immuneACCESS table with in-frame rearrangements only. Some clones are missing; in checked studies, unresolved V genes explain under half, and the rest has no known cause. D and trimming were read from the DNA, whereas the V and J calls and clone size are those reported in that table. For this sample there are some 120,000 clones; 80% to 95% appear just once. The ten largest make up 1.1% of the sample.

This receptor was obtained from an adult in good health. The V and J genes are TRBV11-2 and TRBJ1-2; 8 bases in the middle match TRBD1. Sequenced here: peripheral blood, sampled on day 0 of AZD1222 vaccination. CDR3 sequence: CASSLGQGRSYTF. The DNA sequence is given as TGTGCCAGCAGCTTAGGACAGGGGAGAAGCTACACCTTC. Joined to the reference TRBV11-2 and TRBJ1-2 proteins, this CDR3 gives the full variable domain: EAGVAQSPRYKIIEKRQSVAFWCNPISGHATLYWYQQILGQGPKLLIQFQNNGVVDDSQLPKDRFSAERLKGVDSTLKIQPAKLEDSAVYLCASSLGQGRSYTFGSGTRLTVV.